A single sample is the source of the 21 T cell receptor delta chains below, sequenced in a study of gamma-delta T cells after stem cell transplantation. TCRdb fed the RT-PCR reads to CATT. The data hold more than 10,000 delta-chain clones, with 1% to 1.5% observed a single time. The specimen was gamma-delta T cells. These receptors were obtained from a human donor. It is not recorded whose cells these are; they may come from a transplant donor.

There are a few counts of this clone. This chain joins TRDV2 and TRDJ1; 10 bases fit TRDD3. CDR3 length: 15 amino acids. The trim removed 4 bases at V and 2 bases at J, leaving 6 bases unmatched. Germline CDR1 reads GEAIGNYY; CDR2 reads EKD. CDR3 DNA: TGTGCCTGTGAGAGTTTACTGGGGGATACCGATAAACTCATCTTT. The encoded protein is CACESLLGDTDKLIF.

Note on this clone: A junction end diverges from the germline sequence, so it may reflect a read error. The CDR3 sequence: CAYDTFPTGEPDKLIF. As DNA, the CDR3 is TGTGCCTATGACACTTTTCCAACTGGGGAACCCGATAAACTCATCTTT. The rearrangement joins TRDV2 to TRDJ1; 7 bases agree with TRDD3. The CDR3 is 16 amino acids. From germline, CDR1 is GEAIGNYY and CDR2 EKD.

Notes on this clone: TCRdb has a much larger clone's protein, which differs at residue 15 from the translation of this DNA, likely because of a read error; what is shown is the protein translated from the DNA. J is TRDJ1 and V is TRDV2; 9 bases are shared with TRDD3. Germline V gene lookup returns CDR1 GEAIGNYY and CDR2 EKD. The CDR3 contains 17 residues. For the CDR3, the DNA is TGTGCCTGTGACACCGTGGGGGATAAAACGTACACCGATAAATTCATCTTT. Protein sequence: CACDTVGDKTYTDKFIF.

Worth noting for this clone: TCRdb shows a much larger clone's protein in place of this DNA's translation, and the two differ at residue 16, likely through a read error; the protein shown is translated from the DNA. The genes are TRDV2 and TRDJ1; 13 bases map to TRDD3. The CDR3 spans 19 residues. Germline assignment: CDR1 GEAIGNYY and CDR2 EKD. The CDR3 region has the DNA TGTGCCTGTGACTCCCTACTGGGGGATACGAAGTCGCTCACCGATGAACTCATCTTT. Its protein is CACDSLLGDTKSLTDELIF.

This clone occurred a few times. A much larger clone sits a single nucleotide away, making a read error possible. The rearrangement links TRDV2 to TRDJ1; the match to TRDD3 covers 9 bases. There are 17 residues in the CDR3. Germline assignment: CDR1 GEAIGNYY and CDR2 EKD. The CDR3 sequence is CACDTLSRGYATDKPIF. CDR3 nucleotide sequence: TGTGCCTGTGACACCCTATCTCGGGGATACGCCACCGATAAACCCATCTTT.

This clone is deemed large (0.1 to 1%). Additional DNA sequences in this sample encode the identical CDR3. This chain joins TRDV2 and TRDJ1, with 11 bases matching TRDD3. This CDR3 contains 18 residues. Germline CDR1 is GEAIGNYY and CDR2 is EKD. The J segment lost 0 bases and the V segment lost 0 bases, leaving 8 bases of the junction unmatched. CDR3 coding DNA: TGTGCCTGTGACACCGTGGGGGATACGGCCCAATACACCGATAAACTCATCTTT. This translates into CACDTVGDTAQYTDKLIF.

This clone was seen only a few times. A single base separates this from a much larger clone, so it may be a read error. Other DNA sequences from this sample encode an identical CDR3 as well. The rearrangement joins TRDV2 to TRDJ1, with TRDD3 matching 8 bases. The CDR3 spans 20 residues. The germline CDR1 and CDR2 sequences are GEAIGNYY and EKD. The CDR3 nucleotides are TGTGCCTGTGACACCGTAAGTAGGTGGGGGATCGATTCGTACACCGATAAACTCATCTTC. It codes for CACDTVSRWGIDSYTDKLIF.

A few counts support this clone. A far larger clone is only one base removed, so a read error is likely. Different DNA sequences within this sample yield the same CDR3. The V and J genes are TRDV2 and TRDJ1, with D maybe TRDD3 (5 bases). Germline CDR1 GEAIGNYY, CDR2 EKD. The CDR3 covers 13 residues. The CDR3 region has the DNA TGCGCCTGTGACCCGATGCACGGGGAACTACTCATCTTT. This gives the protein CACDPMHGELLIF.

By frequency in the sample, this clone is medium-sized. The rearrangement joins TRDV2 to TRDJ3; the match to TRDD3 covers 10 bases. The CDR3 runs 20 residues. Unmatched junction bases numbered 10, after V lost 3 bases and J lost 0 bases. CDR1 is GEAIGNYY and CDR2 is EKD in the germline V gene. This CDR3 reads CACDPATGGFSSWDTRQMFF. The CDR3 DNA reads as TGTGCCTGTGACCCGGCTACTGGGGGATTCAGCTCCTGGGACACCCGACAGATGTTTTTC.

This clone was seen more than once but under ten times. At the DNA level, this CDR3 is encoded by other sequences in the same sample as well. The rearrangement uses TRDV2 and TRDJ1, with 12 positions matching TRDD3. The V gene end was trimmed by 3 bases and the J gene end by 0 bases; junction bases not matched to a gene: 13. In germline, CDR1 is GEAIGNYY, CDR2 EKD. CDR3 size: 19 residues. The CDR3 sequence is CACDPIATGGYLYTDKLIF. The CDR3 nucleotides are TGTGCCTGTGACCCGATAGCGACTGGGGGATACCTGTACACCGATAAACTCATCTTT.

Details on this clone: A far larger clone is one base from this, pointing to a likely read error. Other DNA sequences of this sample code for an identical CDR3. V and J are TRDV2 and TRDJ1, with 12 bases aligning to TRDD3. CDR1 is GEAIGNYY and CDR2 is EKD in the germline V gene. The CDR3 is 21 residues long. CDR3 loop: CACDTVALPLGDTRKEDKLIF. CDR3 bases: TGTGCCTGCGACACCGTAGCTCTTCCGCTGGGGGATACGCGCAAGGAGGATAAACTCATCTTT.

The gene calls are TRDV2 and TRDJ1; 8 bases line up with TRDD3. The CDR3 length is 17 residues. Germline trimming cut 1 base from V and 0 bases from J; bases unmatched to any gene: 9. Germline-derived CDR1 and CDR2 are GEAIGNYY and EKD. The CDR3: CACDTLLGAQNTDKLIF. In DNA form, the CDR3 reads TGTGCCTGTGACACTTTACTGGGGGCCCAAAACACCGATAAACTCATCTTT.

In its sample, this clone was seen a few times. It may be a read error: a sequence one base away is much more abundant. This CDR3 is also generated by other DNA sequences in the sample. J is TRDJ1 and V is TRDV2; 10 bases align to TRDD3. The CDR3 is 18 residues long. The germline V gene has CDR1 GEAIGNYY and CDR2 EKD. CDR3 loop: CACDTLGLGDKGTDKLIF. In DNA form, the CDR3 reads TGTGCCTGCGACACCCTGGGGCTGGGGGATAAGGGCACCGATAAACTCATCTTT.

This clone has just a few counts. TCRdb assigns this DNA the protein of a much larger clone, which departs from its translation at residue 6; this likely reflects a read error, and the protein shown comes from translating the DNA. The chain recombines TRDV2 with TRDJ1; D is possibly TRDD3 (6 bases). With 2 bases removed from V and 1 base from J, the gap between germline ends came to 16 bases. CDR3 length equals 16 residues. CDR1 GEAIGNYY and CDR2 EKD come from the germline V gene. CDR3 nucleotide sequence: TGTGCCTGTGACAAGCCACCCTGGGGTTCCACCGATAAACTCATCTTT. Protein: CACDKPPWGSTDKLIF.

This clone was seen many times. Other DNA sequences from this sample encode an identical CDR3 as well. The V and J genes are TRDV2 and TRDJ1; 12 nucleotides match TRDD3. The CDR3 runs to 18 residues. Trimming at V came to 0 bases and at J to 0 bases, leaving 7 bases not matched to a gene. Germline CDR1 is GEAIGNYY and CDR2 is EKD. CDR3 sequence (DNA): TGTGCCTGTGACACCGTACTGGGGGATACTCGAAACACCGATAAACTCATCTTT. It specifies CACDTVLGDTRNTDKLIF.

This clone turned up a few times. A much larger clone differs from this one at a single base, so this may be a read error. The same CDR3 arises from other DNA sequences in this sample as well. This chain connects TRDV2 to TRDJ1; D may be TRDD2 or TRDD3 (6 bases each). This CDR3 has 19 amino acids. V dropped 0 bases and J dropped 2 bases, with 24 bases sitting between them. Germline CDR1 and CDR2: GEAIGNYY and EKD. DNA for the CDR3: TGTGCCTGTGACACCGCGGGGCCGCTTCCTCCTGGGGATACCGATAAACTCATCTTT. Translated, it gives CACDTAGPLPPGDTDKLIF.

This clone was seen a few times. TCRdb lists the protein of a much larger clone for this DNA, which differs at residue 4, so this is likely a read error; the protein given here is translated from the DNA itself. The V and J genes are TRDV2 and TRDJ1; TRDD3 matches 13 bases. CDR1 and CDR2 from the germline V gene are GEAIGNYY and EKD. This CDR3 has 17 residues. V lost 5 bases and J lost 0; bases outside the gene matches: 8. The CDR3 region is CACGPLGDTRDTDKLIF. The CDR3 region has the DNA TGTGCCTGTGGCCCACTGGGGGATACGAGGGACACCGATAAACTCATCTTT.

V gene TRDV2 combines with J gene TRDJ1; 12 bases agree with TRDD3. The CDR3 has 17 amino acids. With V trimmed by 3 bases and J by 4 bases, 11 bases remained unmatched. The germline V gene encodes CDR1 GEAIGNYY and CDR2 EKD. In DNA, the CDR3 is TGTGCCTGTGACCGCGTACTGGGGGATACCGACCTCGATAAACTCATCTTT. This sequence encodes CACDRVLGDTDLDKLIF.

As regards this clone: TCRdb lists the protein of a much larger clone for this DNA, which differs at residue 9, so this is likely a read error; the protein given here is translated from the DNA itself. In DNA, the CDR3 is TGTGCCTGTGAGCGCGTACTGGGGGGCCGCTCCTGGGACACCCGACAGATGTTTTTC. This gives the protein CACERVLGGRSWDTRQMFF. The genes are TRDV2 and TRDJ3, with 8 bases fitting TRDD3. CDR1 GEAIGNYY and CDR2 EKD come from the germline V gene. The J segment lost 0 bases and the V segment lost 4 bases, leaving 10 bases of the junction unmatched. There are 19 residues in the CDR3.

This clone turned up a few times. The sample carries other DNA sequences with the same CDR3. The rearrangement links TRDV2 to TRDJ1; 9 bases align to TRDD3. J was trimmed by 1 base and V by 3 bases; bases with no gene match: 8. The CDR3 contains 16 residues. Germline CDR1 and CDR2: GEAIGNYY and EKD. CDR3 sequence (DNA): TGTGCCTGTGACTCTCTACTGGGGGACCGCACCGATAAACTCATCTTT. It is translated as CACDSLLGDRTDKLIF.

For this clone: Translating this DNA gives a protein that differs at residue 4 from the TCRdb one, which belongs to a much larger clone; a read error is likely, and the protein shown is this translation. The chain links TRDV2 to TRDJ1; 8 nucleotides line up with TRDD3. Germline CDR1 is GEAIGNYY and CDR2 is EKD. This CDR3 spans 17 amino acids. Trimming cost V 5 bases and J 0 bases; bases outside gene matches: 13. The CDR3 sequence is CACGTIGGSQHTDKLIF. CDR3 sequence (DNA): TGTGCCTGTGGCACGATTGGGGGATCGCAACACACCGATAAACTCATCTTT.